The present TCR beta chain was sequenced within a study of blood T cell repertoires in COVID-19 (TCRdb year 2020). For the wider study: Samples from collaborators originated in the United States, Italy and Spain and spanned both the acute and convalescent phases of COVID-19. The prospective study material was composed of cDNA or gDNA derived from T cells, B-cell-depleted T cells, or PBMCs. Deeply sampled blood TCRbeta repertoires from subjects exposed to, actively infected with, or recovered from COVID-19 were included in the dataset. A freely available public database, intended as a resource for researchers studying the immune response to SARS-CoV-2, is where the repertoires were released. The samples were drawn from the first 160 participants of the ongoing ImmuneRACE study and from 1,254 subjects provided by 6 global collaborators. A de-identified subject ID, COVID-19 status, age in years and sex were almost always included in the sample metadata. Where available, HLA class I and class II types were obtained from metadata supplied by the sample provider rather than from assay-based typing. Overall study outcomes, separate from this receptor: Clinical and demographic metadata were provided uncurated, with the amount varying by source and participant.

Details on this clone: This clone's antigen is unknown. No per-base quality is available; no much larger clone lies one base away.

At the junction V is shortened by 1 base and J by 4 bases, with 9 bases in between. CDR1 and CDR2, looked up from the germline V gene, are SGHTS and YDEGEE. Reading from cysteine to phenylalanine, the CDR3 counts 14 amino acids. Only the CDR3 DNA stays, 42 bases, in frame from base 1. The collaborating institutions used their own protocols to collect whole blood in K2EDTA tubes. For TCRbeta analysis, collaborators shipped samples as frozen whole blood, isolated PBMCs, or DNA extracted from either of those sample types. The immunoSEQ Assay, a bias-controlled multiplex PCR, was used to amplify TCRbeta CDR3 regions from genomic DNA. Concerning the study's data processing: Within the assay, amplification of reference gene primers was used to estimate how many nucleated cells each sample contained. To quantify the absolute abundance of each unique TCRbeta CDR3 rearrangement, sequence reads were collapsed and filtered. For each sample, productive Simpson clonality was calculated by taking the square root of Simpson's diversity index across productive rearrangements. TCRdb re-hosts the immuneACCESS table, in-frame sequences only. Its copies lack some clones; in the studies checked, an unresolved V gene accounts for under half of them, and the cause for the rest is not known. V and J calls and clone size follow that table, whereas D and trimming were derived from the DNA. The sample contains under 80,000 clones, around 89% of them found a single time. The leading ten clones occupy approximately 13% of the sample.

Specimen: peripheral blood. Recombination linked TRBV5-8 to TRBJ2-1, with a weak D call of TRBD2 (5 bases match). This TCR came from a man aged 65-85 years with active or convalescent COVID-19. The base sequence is TGTGCCAGCAGCTTGAAAAGGGAGTACAATGAGCAGTTCTTC. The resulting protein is CASSLKREYNEQFF.